This is a list of T cell receptor beta chains from one sample in a study of T cell responses to AZD1222 COVID-19 vaccine. Method: immunoSEQ multiplex PCR; TCRdb's copy keeps in-frame clones and lacks some. The sample carries 240,000 or so clones, just over 90% recorded once. The sequencing used peripheral blood, collected on day 0 of AZD1222 vaccination. Receptors were obtained from an adult in good health. CDR3s include the opening cysteine and the closing phenylalanine or tryptophan. The D gene is left open where the match is weak. Clone size, where shown, is once, few, many, or a class for clones that have expanded.

j_call v_call d_call clone_size cdr3_nt cdr3_aa
TRBJ1-1 TRBV19 . . TGTGCCAGTAGCCCGCTCGGGTCAGGTATTGAAGCTTTCTTT CASSPLGSGIEAFF
TRBJ1-6 TRBV6-6 . . TGTGCCAGCACTCTACGCCGTAGAATTGACGATTCACCCCTCCACTTT CASTLRRRIDDSPLHF
TRBJ1-1 TRBV5-1 . few TGCGCCAGCAGCTTGGCAAGGGCGTCTGATGAAGCTTTCTTT CASSLARASDEAFF
TRBJ1-1 TRBV5-1 . . TGCGCCAGCAGCAGGGGGGCGTCAAACACTGAAGCTTTCTTT CASSRGASNTEAFF
TRBJ2-2 TRBV28 . . TGTGCCAGCACCGCCGGTGCCGCGAACACCGGGGAGCTGTTTTTT CASTAGAANTGELFF
TRBJ1-2 TRBV5-5 . . TGTGCCAGCAGCTTGGCCGGGCAGGGGAAGGGCTACACCTTC CASSLAGQGKGYTF
TRBJ2-7 TRBV7-9 . once TGTGCCAGCACCCTTTGGCGGAGGAACTCCTACGAGCAGTACTTC CASTLWRRNSYEQYF
TRBJ1-1 TRBV11-3 . . TGTGCCAGCAGCAACGCCGGGAACACTGAAGCTTTCTTT CASSNAGNTEAFF
TRBJ2-5 TRBV5-1 . . TGCGCCAGCAGCCAACAAGAGACCCAGTACTTC CASSQQETQYF
TRBJ1-2 TRBV5-1 TRBD1 few TGCGCCAGCAGCTGGGGACAGGTTGGCTACACCTTC CASSWGQVGYTF
TRBJ1-6 TRBV4-1 . once TGCGCCAGCAGCCAAGGCGCCGGTTCACCCCTCCACTTT CASSQGAGSPLHF
TRBJ1-2 TRBV9 . . TGTGCCAGCAGCGTAGGCCGGTCCACCGACTATGGCTACACCTTC CASSVGRSTDYGYTF
TRBJ2-2 TRBV7-6 TRBD2 . TGTGCCAGCAGCAGCCTAGGCGGGAGGGCCGGGGAGCTGTTTTTT CASSSLGGRAGELFF
TRBJ2-1 TRBV3-1/TRBV3-2 . . TGTGCCAGCAGCCAAACAGGGAGGAATGAGCAGTTCTTC CASSQTGRNEQFF
TRBJ1-2 TRBV28 . . TGTGCCAGCCGAGGAGGGAACTATGGCTACACCTTC CASRGGNYGYTF
TRBJ2-1 TRBV15 TRBD2 . TGTGCCACCAGCAGAGACAGTAGCGGGCTAATAAATGAGCAGTTCTTC CATSRDSSGLINEQFF
TRBJ1-2 TRBV5-1 TRBD1 . TGCGCCAGCACCGGGACAGGGAGAGGCTACACCTTC CASTGTGRGYTF
TRBJ1-2 TRBV5-1 TRBD1 . TGCGCCAGCAGCCCCGGGACAGGGGTTAACTATGGCTACACCTTC CASSPGTGVNYGYTF
TRBJ2-7 TRBV5-1 TRBD2 . TGCGCCAGCAGCTTGACTAGCGGGGCGTACGAGCAGTACTTC CASSLTSGAYEQYF
TRBJ2-1 TRBV5-1 . . TGCGCCAGCAGCTTTACCAACAATGAGCAGTTCTTC CASSFTNNEQFF
TRBJ1-5 TRBV2 . . TGTGCCAGCAGCCCCCTCGGGGGGGGAAATCAGCCCCAGCATTTT CASSPLGGGNQPQHF
TRBJ1-1 TRBV4-3 TRBD1 . TGCGCCAGCGGCCCCCGACAGGGAAGGATGAACACTGAAGCTTTCTTT CASGPRQGRMNTEAFF
TRBJ1-2 TRBV7-9 TRBD1 . TGTGCCAGCAGCCATAACACCGGGACAGGGGCGGGAGGCTACACCTTC CASSHNTGTGAGGYTF
TRBJ2-4 TRBV2 . . TGTGCCAGCAGTGAAGGCAGGGGAATAGCCAAAAACATTCAGTACTTC CASSEGRGIAKNIQYF
TRBJ2-1 TRBV9 TRBD2 . TGTGCCAGCAGCCCATGGGGGAGGGCCAACAATGAGCAGTTCTTC CASSPWGRANNEQFF
TRBJ1-2 TRBV6-2/TRBV6-3 TRBD1 . TGTGCCAGCAGTTACAACAAGGACAGGGGTTATGGCTACACCTTC CASSYNKDRGYGYTF
TRBJ2-3 TRBV24-1 . . TGTGCCACCAGGGGTACAGGGTCTCCTACAGATACGCAGTATTTT CATRGTGSPTDTQYF
TRBJ2-2 TRBV5-4 TRBD1 . TGTGCCAGCAGTCTAGGGACAGCGAACACCGGGGAGCTGTTTTTT CASSLGTANTGELFF
TRBJ1-4 TRBV29-1 . . TGCAGCGCATTCCTGGGCGCTGAAAAACTGTTTTTT CSAFLGAEKLFF
TRBJ1-2 TRBV7-2 . . TGTGCCAGCAGCCCAGGAGGGCTCCACTATGGCTACACCTTC CASSPGGLHYGYTF
TRBJ2-7 TRBV4-2 . . TGTGCCAGCAGCCAAGATAGCAGCATAACGGCCTACGAGCAGTACTTC CASSQDSSITAYEQYF
TRBJ1-3 TRBV7-2 . . TGTGCCAGCAGCGTGGGTGTTTCCGGAAACACCATATATTTT CASSVGVSGNTIYF
TRBJ2-1 TRBV27 . . TGTGCCAGCAGTTTACCGGGACTGTCTTACAATGAGCAGTTCTTC CASSLPGLSYNEQFF
TRBJ2-4 TRBV3-1/TRBV3-2 . . TGTGCCAGCAGCCAGGGGTATCTAGCCAAAAACATTCAGTACTTC CASSQGYLAKNIQYF
TRBJ2-5 TRBV9 TRBD1 . TGTGCCAGCAGCAAGGACAGGGGGTCCCAAGAGACCCAGTACTTC CASSKDRGSQETQYF
TRBJ2-7 TRBV27 TRBD1 . TGTGCCAGCAGTTTAGACAGGGGGATGTACGAGCAGTACTTC CASSLDRGMYEQYF
TRBJ2-1 TRBV18 TRBD2 . TGTGCCAGCTCTAAGGGACTAGCGGACTACAATGAGCAGTTCTTC CASSKGLADYNEQFF
TRBJ1-2 TRBV6-5 . . TGTGCCAGCAGGGAGACAGGACCCTATGGCTACACCTTC CASRETGPYGYTF
TRBJ1-5 TRBV9 . . TGTGCCAGCAGCGTTGGGGATCAGCCCCAGCATTTT CASSVGDQPQHF
TRBJ2-3 TRBV7-9 TRBD1 . TGTGCCAGCAGCCGTGGGACAGGGGATGCAGATACGCAGTATTTT CASSRGTGDADTQYF
TRBJ1-5 TRBV2 TRBD1 . TGTGCCAGCAGCACAGGGGGCGGCAATCAGCCCCAGCATTTT CASSTGGGNQPQHF
TRBJ1-5 TRBV19 . . TGTGCCAGTAGTTGGACGGACGGGCCCCAGCATTTT CASSWTDGPQHF
TRBJ2-5 TRBV3-1/TRBV3-2 TRBD2 . TGTGCCAGCAGAGGGACTAGCGGCCAAGAGACCCAGTACTTC CASRGTSGQETQYF
TRBJ2-5 TRBV7-9 . once TGTGCCAGCACCACAGAGGGGGTGGAGACCCAGTACTTC CASTTEGVETQYF
TRBJ2-1 TRBV5-1 . . TGCGCCAGCTCTGGGCTAGCTGACTCCTACAATGAGCAGTTCTTC CASSGLADSYNEQFF
TRBJ1-1 TRBV28 . . TGTGCCAGCAGTTCTCGGAACACTGAAGCTTTCTTT CASSSRNTEAFF
TRBJ2-7 TRBV12-5 TRBD2 . TGTGCTAGTGGTTTTCCCCCGGGACTAGCGGACTACGAGCAGTACTTC CASGFPPGLADYEQYF
TRBJ2-1 TRBV4-1 . . TGCGCCAGCAGCCCCCCTGGGACTGAACGGCATGAGCAGTTCTTC CASSPPGTERHEQFF
TRBJ2-7 TRBV20-1 . . TGCAGTGCTATCGCTTACGAGCAGTACTTC CSAIAYEQYF
TRBJ2-1 TRBV20-1 . . TGCAGTGCTAGAAACAATGAGCAGTTCTTC CSARNNEQFF
TRBJ2-7 TRBV5-6 . few TGTGCCAGCACCTGGGTGGGCGGTAAACCCTACGAGCAGTACTTC CASTWVGGKPYEQYF
TRBJ1-2 TRBV25-1 . . TGTGCCAGCAGTGAAGAGCTGGGGAACGGCTACACCTTC CASSEELGNGYTF
TRBJ1-4 TRBV18 . . TGTGCCAGCTCACCACTCGGGACGTCTAATGAAAAACTGTTTTTT CASSPLGTSNEKLFF
TRBJ2-7 TRBV29-1 . . TGCAGCGTTGGGACAGACTACGAGCAGTACTTC CSVGTDYEQYF